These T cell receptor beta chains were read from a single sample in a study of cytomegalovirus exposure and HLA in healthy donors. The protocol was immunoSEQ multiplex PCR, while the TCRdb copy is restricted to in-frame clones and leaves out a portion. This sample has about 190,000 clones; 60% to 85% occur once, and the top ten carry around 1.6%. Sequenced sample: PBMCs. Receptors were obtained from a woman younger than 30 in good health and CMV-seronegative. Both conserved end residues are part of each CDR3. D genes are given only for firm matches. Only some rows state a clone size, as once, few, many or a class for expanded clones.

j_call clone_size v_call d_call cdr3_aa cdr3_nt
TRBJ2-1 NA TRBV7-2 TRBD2 CASSTTFFTSGYNEQFF TGTGCCAGCAGCACGACTTTCTTTACTAGCGGCTACAATGAGCAGTTCTTC
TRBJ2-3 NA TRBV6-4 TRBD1 CASSVDRLTDTQYF TGTGCCAGCAGTGTGGACAGGCTCACAGATACGCAGTATTTT
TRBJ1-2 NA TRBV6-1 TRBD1 CASNPGQGPYGYTF TGTGCCAGCAATCCGGGACAGGGGCCCTATGGCTACACCTTC
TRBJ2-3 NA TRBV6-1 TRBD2 CASGRTSGGDTQYF TGTGCCAGCGGCCGGACTAGCGGGGGTGATACGCAGTATTTT
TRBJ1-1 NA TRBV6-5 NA CASARGRNTEAFF TGTGCCAGCGCAAGGGGTAGGAACACTGAAGCTTTCTTT
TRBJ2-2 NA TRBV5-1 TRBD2 CASSLGTSGTGELFF TGCGCCAGCAGCTTGGGGACTAGCGGGACCGGGGAGCTGTTTTTT
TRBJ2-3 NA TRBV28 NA CASSLPGGGATDTQYF TGTGCCAGCAGTTTACCCGGAGGGGGGGCAACAGATACGCAGTATTTT
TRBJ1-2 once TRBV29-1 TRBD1 CSVGQGAQGYGYTF TGCAGCGTTGGCCAGGGGGCGCAGGGCTATGGCTACACCTTC
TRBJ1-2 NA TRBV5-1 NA CASSPERVGSGYTF TGCGCCAGCAGCCCGGAAAGGGTAGGGAGTGGCTACACCTTC
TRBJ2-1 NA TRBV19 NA CASSPPYQGNDEQFF TGTGCCAGTAGTCCCCCTTATCAGGGTAACGATGAGCAGTTCTTC
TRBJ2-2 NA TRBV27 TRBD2 CASVGLAGTGELFF TGTGCCAGCGTGGGGCTAGCGGGCACCGGGGAGCTGTTTTTT
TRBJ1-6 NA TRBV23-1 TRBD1 CASTPREDRVGCNSPLHF TGCGCCAGCACTCCAAGGGAGGACAGGGTCGGCTGTAATTCACCCCTCCACTTT
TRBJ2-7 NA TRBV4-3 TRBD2 CASSQGVVAGVYEQYF TGCGCCAGCAGCCAAGGAGTAGTAGCGGGGGTGTACGAGCAGTACTTC
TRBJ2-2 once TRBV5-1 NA CASSPLEVSYTGELFF TGCGCCAGCAGCCCCCTTGAGGTCAGTTACACCGGGGAGCTGTTTTTT
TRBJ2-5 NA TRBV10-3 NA CAISESGVQETQYF TGTGCCATCAGTGAGTCCGGTGTCCAAGAGACCCAGTACTTC
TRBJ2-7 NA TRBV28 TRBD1 CASSFPGQGANEQYF TGTGCCAGCAGTTTCCCGGGACAGGGGGCGAACGAGCAGTACTTC
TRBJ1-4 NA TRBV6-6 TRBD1 CASSSPRDSHGKLFF TGTGCCAGCAGTTCGCCCCGGGACAGTCACGGAAAACTGTTTTTT
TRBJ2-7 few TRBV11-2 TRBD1 CASSLGFRDSNSYEQYF TGTGCCAGCAGCTTAGGCTTTAGGGACAGCAACTCCTACGAGCAGTACTTC
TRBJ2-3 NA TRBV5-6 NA CASSLALDSRNTDTQYF TGTGCCAGCAGCTTGGCCTTAGACAGCCGAAACACAGATACGCAGTATTTT